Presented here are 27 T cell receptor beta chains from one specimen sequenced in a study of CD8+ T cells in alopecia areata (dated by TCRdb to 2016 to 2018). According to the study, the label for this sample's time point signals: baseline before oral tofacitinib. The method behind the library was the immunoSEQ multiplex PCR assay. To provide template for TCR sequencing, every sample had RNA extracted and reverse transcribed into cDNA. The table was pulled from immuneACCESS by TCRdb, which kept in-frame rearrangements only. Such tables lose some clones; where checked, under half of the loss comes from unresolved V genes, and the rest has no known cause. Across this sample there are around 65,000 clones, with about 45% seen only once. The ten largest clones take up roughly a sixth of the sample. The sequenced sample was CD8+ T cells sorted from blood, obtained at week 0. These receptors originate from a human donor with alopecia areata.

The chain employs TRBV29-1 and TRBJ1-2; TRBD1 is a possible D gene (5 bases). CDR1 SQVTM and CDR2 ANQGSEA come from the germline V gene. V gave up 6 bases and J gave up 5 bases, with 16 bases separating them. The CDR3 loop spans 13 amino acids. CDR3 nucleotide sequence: TGCAGCGTCGGGGGTTCGGGGATTTATGGCTACACCTTC. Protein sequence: CSVGGSGIYGYTF.

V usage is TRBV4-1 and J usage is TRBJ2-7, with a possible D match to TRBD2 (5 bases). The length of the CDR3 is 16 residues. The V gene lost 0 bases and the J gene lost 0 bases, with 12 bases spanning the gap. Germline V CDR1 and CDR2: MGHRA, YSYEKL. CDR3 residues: CASSQDPGLASYEQYF. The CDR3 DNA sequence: TGCGCCAGCAGCCAAGATCCCGGACTCGCCTCCTACGAGCAGTACTTC.

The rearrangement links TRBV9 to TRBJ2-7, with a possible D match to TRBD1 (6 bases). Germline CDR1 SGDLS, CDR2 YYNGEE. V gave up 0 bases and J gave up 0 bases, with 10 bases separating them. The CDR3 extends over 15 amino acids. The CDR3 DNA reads TGTGCCAGCAGCGTAGCAGGGGACATCTCCTACGAGCAGTACTTC. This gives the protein CASSVAGDISYEQYF.

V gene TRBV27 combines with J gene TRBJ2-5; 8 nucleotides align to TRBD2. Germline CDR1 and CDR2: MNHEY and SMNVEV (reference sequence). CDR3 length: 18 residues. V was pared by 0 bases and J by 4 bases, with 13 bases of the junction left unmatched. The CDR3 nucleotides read TGTGCCAGCAGTTTATCGAGCCCTATAGCGGGGAGGGGAGAGACCCAGTACTTC. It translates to CASSLSSPIAGRGETQYF.

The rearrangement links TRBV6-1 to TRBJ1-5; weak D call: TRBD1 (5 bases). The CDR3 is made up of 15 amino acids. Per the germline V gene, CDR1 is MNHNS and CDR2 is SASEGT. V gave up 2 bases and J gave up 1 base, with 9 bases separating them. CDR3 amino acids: CASSEFWGSNQPQHF. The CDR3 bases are TGTGCCAGCAGTGAATTTTGGGGGAGCAATCAGCCCCAGCATTTT.

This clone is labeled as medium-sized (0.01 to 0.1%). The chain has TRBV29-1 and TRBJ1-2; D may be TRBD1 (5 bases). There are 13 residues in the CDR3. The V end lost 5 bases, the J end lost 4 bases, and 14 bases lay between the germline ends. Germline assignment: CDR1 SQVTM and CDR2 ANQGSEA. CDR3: CSVRRGESYGYTF. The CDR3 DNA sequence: TGCAGCGTTCGGCGAGGGGAAAGCTATGGCTACACCTTC.

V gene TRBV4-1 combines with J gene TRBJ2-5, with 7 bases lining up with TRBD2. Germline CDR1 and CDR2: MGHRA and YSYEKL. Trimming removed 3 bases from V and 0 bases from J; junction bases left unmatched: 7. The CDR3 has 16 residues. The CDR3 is CASSHVIGGDQETQYF. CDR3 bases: TGCGCCAGCAGCCACGTGATTGGGGGGGACCAAGAGACCCAGTACTTC.

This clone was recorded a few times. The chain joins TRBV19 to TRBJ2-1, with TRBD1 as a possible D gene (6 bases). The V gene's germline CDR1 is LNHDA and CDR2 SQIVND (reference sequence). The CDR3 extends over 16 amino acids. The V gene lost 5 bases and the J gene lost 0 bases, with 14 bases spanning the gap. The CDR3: CASSQETGRSYNEQFF. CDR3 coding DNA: TGTGCCAGTAGTCAGGAGACAGGCCGCTCCTACAATGAGCAGTTCTTC.

The CDR3 coding sequence is TGTGCCAGCAGCTTAGTTCCTAGCGGGAGCTACGAGCAGTACTTC. Residues: CASSLVPSGSYEQYF. The chain is built from TRBV7-2 and TRBJ2-7; 10 nucleotides align to TRBD2. V lost 1 base and J lost 3; bases outside the gene matches: 3. The CDR3 runs to 15 residues. Per germline, CDR1 SGHTA and CDR2 FQGNSA.

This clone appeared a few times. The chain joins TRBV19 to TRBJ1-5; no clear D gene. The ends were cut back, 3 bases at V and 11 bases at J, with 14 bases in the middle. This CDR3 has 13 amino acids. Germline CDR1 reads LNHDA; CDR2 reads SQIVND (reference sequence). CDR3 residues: CASSIRQEIAQHF. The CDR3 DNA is TGTGCCAGTAGTATCCGGCAGGAAATAGCCCAGCATTTT. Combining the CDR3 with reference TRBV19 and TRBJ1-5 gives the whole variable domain DGGITQSPKYLFRKEGQNVTLSCEQNLNHDAMYWYRQDPGQGLRLIYYSQIVNDFQKGDIAEGYSVSREKKESFPLTVTSAQKNPTAFYLCASSIRQEIAQHFGDGTRLSIL.

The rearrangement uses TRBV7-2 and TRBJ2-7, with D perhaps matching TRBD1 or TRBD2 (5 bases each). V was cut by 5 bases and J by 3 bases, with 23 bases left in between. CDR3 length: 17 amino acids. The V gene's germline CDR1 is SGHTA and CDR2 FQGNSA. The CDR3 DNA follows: TGTGCCAGCAGCCCCAGGGACCAAGGCCCCCAGAGCTACGAGCAGTACTTC. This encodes CASSPRDQGPQSYEQYF.

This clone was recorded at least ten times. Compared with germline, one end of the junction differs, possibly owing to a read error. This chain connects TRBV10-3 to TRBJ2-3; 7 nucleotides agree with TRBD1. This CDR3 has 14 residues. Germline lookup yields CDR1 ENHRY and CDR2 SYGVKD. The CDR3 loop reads CASSDGQDADTQYF. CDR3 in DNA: TGTGCCAGCAGTGACGGACAGGACGCAGATACGCAGTATTTT.

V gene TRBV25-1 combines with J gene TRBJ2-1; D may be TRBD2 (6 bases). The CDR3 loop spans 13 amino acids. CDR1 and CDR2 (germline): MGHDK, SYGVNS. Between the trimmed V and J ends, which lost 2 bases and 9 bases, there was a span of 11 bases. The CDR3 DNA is TGTGCCAGCAGTGAAGGGGGACTCCTTGAGCAGTTCTTC. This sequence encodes CASSEGGLLEQFF.

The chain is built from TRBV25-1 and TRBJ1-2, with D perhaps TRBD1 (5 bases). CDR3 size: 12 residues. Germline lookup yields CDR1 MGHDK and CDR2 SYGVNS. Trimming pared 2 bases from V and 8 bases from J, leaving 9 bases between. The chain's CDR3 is CASSEGGKGYTF. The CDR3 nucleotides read TGTGCCAGCAGTGAAGGGGGTAAAGGCTACACCTTC.

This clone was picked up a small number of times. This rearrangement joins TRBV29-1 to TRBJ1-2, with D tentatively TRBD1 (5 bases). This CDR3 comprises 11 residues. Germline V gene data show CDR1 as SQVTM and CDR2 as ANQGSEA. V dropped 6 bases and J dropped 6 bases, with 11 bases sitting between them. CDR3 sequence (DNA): TGCAGCGTCCAGGGAATTAATGGCTACACCTTC. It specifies CSVQGINGYTF.

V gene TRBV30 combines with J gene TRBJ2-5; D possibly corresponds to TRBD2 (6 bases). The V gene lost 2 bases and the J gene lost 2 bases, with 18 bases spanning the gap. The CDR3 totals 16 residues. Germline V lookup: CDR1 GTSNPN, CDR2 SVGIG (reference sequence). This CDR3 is CAWSPPQTGVQETQYF. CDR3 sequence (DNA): TGTGCCTGGAGTCCACCCCAAACGGGAGTACAAGAGACCCAGTACTTC.

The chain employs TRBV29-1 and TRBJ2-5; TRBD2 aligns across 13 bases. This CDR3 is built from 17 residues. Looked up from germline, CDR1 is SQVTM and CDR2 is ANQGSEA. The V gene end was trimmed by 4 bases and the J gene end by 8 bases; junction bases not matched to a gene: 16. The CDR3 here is CSVVRGTSGDPGGTQYF. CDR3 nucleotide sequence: TGCAGCGTTGTCAGGGGGACTAGCGGGGATCCAGGAGGAACCCAGTACTTC.

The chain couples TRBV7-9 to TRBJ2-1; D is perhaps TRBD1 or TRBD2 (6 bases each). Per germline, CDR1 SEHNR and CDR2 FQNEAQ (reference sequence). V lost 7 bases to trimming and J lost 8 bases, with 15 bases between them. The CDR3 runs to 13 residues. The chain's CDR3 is CASTEGVSDEQFF. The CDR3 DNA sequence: TGTGCCAGCACGGAGGGGGTGAGCGATGAGCAGTTCTTC.

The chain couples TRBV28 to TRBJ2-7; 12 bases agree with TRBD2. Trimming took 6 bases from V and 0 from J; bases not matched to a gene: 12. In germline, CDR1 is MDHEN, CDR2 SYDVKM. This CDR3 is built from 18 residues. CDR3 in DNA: TGTGCCAGCAGCCCGACTAGCGGGAGAGGTGTGTTCTCCTACGAGCAGTACTTC. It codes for CASSPTSGRGVFSYEQYF. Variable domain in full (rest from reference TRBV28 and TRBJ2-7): DVKVTQSSRYLVKRTGEKVFLECVQDMDHENMFWYRQDPGLGLRLIYFSYDVKMKEKGDIPEGYSVSREKKERFSLILESASTNQTSMYLCASSPTSGRGVFSYEQYFGPGTRLTVT.

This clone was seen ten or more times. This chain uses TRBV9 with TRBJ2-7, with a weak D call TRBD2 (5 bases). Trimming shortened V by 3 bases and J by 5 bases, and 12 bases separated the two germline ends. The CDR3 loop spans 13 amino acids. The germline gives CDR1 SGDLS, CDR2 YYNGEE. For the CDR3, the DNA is TGTGCCAGCAGCGGACGACGAGGGAACGAGCAGTACTTC. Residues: CASSGRRGNEQYF.

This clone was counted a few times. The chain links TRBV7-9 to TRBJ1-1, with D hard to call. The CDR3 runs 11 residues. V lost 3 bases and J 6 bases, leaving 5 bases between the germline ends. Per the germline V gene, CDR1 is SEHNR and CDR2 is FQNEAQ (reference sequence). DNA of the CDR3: TGTGCCAGCAGCTTGGGTTCTGAAGCTTTCTTT. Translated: CASSLGSEAFF.

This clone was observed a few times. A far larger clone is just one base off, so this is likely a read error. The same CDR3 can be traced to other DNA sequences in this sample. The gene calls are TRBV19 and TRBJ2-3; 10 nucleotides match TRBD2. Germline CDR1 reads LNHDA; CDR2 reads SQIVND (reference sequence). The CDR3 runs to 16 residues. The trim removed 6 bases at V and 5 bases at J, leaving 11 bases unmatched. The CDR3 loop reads CASSPLAGASRDTQYF. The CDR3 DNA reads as TGTGCCAGTAGCCCCCTAGCGGGAGCGTCGCGAGATACGCAGTATTTT. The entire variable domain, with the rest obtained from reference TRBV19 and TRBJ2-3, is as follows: DGGITQSPKYLFRKEGQNVTLSCEQNLNHDAMYWYRQDPGQGLRLIYYSQIVNDFQKGDIAEGYSVSREKKESFPLTVTSAQKNPTAFYLCASSPLAGASRDTQYFGPGTRLTVL.

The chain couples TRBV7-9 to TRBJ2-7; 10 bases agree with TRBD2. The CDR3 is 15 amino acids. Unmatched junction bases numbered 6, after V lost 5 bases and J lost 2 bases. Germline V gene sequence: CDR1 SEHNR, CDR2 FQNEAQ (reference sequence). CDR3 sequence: CASSLRTSGTYEQYF. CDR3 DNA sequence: TGTGCCAGCAGCCTGCGGACTAGCGGTACCTACGAGCAGTACTTC.

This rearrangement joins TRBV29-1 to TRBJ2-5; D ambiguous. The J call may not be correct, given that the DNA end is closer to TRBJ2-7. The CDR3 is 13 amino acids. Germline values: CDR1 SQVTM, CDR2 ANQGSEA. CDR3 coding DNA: TGCAGCGTTGAAATCGGAGAATCCTACGAGCAGTACTTC. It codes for CSVEIGESYEQYF.

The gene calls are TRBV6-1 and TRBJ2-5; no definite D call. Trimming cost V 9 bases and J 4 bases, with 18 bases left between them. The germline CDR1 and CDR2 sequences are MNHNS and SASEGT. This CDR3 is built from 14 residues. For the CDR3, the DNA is TGTGCCAGTAACGACCCGGGCAGCCTAGAGACCCAGTACTTC. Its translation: CASNDPGSLETQYF.

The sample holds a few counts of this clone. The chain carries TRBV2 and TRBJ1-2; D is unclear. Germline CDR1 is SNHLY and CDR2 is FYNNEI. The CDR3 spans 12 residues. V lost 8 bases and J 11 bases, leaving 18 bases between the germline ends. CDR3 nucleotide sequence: TGTGCCAGCCCTTCCCAGAAACAAGCTTACACCTTC. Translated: CASPSQKQAYTF.

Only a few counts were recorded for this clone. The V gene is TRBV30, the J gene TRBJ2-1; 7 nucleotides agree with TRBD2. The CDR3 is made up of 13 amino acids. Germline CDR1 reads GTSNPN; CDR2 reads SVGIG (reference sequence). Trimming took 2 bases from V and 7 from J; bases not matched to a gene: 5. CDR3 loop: CAWSSGTKNEQFF. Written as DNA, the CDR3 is TGTGCCTGGAGTTCGGGGACTAAAAATGAGCAGTTCTTC.